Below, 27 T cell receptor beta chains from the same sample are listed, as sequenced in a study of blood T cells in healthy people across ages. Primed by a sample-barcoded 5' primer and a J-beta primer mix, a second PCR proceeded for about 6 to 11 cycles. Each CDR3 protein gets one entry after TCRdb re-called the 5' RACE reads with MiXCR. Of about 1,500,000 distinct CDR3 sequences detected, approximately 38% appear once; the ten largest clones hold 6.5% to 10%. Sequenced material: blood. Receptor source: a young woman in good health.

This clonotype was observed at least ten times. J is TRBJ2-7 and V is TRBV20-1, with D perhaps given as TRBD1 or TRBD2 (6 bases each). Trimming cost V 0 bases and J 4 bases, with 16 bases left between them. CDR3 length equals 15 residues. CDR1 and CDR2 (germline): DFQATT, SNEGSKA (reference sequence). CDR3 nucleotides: TGCAGTGCTAGAGATCTCGGCAGGGGAGGATACGAGCAGTACTTC. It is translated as CSARDLGRGGYEQYF.

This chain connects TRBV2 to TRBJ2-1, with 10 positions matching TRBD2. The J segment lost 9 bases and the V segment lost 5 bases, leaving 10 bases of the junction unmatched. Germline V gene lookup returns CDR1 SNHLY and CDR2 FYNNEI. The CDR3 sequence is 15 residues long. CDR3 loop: CASSSSGRVGVEQFF. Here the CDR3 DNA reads TGTGCCAGCAGTTCTAGCGGGAGAGTAGGGGTTGAGCAGTTCTTC.

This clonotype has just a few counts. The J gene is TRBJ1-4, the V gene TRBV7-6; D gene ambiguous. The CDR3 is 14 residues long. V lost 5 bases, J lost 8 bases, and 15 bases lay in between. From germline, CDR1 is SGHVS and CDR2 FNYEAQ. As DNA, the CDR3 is TGTGCCAGCAGCGCACCCGTGGATAGGGAAAAACTGTTTTTT. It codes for CASSAPVDREKLFF.

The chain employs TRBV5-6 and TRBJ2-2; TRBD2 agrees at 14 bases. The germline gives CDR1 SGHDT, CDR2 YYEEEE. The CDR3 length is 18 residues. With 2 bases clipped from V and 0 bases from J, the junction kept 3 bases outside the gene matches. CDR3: CASSLRLAGGSNTGELFF. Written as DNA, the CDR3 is TGTGCCAGCAGCTTAAGACTAGCGGGAGGGTCGAACACCGGGGAGCTGTTTTTT.

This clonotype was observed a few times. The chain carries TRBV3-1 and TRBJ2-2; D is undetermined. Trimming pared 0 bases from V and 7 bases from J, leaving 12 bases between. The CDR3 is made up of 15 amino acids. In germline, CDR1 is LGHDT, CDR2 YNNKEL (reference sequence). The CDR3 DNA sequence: TGTGCCAGCAGCCAAGAGAGGCCCGGTTACGGGGAGCTGTTTTTT. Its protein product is CASSQERPGYGELFF.

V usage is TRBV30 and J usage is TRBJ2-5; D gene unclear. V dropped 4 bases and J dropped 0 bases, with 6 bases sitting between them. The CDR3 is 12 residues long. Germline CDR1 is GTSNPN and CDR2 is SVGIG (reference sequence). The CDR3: CAWMGNQETQYF. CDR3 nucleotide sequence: TGTGCCTGGATGGGGAACCAAGAGACCCAGTACTTC.

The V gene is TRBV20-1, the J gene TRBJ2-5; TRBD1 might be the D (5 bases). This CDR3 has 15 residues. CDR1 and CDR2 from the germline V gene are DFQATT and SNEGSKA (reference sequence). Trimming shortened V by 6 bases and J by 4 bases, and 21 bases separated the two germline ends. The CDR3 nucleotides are TGCAGTGCCCCCGACCCGGCAGGGAATGGAGAGACCCAGTACTTC. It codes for CSAPDPAGNGETQYF.

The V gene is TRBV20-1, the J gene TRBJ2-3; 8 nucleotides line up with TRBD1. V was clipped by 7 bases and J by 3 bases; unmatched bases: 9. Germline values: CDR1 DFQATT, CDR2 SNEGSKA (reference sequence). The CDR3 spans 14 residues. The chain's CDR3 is CSGATGANTDTQYF. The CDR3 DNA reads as TGCAGTGGCGCGACAGGGGCTAATACAGATACGCAGTATTTT.

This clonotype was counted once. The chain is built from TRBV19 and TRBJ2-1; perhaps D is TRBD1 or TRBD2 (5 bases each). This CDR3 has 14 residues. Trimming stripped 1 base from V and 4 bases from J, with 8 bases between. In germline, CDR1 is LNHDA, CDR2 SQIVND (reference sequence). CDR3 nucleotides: TGTGCCAGTAGTATAGTGAGGGGATACAATGAGCAGTTCTTC. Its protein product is CASSIVRGYNEQFF.

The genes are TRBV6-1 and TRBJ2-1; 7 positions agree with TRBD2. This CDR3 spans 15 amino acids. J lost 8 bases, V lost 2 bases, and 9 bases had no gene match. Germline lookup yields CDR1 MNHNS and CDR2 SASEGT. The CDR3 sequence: CASSEQGGSLDEQFF. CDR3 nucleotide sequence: TGTGCCAGCAGTGAACAGGGCGGGAGCCTCGATGAGCAGTTCTTC.

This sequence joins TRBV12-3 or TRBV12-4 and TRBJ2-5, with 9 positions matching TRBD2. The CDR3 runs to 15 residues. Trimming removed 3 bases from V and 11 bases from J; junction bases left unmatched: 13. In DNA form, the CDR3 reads TGTGCCAGCAGTTTTAGAGCGACTAGCGGCAATGAGCAGTACTTC. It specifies CASSFRATSGNEQYF.

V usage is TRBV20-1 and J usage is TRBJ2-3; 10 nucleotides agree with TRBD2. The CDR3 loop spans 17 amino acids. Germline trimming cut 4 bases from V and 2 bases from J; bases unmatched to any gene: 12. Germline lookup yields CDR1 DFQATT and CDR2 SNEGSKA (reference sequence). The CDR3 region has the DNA TGCAGTGCTAATCTCGTCAAGCGGGAGGGAAACACAGATACGCAGTATTTT. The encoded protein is CSANLVKREGNTDTQYF.

The CDR3 DNA reads TGTGCCAGCAGCCACCTGGACAGGGATGATTCACCCCTCCACTTT. Its protein is CASSHLDRDDSPLHF. The V gene is TRBV5-6, the J gene TRBJ1-6, with 8 bases aligning to TRBD1. The CDR3 has 15 residues. V lost 4 bases and J lost 8; bases outside the gene matches: 8. Germline V gene lookup returns CDR1 SGHDT and CDR2 YYEEEE.

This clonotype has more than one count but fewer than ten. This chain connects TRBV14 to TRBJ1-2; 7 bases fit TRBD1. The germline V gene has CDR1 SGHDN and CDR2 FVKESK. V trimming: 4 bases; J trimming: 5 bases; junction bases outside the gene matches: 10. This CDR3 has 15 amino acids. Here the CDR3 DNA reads TGTGCCAGCAGCCGGAAACCACAGGGGCCATATGGCTACACCTTC. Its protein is CASSRKPQGPYGYTF.

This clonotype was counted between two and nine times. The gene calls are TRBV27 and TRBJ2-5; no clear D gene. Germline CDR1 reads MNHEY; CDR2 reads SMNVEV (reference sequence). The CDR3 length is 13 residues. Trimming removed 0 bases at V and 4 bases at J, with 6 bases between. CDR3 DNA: TGTGCCAGCAGTTTATCATCCGTAGAGACCCAGTACTTC. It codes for CASSLSSVETQYF.

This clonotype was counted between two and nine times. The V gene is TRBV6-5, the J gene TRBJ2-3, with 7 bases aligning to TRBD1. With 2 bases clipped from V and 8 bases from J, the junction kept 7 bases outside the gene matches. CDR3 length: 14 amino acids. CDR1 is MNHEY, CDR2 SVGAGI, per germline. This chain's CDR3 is CASSYSQGESTQYF. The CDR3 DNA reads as TGTGCCAGCAGTTACAGTCAGGGGGAGAGTACGCAGTATTTT.

The CDR3 DNA reads as TGTGCCAGCAGCCAAGTAGGGGACAGGGTTGTCGAGACCCAGTACTTC. Its translation: CASSQVGDRVVETQYF. This sequence joins TRBV14 and TRBJ2-5, with TRBD1 matching 9 bases. The CDR3 sequence is 16 residues long. Germline assignment: CDR1 SGHDN and CDR2 FVKESK. The V and J ends lost 1 base and 5 bases, in that order; junction bases with no gene match: 8.

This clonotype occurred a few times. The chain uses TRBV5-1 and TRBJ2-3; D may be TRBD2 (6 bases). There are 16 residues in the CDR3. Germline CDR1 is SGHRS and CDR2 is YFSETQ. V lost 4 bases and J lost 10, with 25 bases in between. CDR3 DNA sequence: TGCGCCAGCAGCGCAACCGGGACTCCCGCCGGAAGATCGCAGTATTTT. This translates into CASSATGTPAGRSQYF. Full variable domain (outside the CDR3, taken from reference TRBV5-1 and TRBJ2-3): KAGVTQTPRYLIKTRGQQVTLSCSPISGHRSVSWYQQTPGQGLQFLFEYFSETQRNKGNFPGRFSGRQFSNSRSEMNVSTLELGDSALYLCASSATGTPAGRSQYFGPGTRLTVL.

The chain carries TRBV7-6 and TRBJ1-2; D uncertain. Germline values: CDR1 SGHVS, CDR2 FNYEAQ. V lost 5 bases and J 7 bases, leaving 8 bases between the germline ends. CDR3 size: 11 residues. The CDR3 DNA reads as TGTGCCAGCAGCCCTCTAGCTGGCTACACCTTC. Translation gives CASSPLAGYTF.

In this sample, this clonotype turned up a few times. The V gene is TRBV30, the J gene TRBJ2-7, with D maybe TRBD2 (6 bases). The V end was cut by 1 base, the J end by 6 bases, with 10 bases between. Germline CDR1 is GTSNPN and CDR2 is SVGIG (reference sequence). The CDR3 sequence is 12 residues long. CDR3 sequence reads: CAWSAQGGEQYF. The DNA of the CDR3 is TGTGCCTGGAGTGCCCAGGGAGGCGAGCAGTACTTC.

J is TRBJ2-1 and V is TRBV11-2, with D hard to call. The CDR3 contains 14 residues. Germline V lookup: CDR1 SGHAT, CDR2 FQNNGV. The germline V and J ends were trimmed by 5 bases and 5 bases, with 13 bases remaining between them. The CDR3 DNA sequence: TGTGCCAGCAGCCCTCGGCCAGTAAACAATGAGCAGTTCTTC. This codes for CASSPRPVNNEQFF.

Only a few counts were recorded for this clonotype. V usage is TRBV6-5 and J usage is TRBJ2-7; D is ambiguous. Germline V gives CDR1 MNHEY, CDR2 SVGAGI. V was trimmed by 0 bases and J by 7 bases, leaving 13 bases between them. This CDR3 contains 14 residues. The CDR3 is CASSYSSKVQEQYF. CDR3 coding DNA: TGTGCCAGCAGTTACTCCTCAAAGGTTCAAGAGCAGTACTTC.

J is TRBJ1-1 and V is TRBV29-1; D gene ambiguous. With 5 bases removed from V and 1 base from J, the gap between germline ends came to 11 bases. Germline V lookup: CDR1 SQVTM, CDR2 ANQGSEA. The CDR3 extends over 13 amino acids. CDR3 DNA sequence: TGCAGCGTTCGGTACGGCTCGAACACTGAAGCTTTCTTT. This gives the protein CSVRYGSNTEAFF.

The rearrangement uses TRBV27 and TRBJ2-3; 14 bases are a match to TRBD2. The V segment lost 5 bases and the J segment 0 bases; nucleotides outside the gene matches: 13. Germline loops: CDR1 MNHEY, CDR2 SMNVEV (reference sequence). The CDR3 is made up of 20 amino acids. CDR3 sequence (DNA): TGTGCCAGCAGTCAAGGGACTAGCGGGAGCCCCCTTTTTAGCACAGATACGCAGTATTTT. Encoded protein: CASSQGTSGSPLFSTDTQYF.

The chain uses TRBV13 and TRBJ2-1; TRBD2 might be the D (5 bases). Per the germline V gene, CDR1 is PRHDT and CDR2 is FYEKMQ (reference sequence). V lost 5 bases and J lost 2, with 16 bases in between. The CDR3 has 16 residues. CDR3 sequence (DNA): TGTGCCAGCAGCCCAGGTTCGGAGGCTACCTACAATGAGCAGTTCTTC. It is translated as CASSPGSEATYNEQFF.

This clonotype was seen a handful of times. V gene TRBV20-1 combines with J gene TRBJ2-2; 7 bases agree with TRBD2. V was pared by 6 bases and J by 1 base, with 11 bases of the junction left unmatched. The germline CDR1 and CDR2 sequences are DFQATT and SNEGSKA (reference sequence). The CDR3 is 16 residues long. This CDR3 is CSAPDYAGENTGELFF. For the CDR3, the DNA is TGCAGTGCGCCCGACTACGCGGGAGAGAACACCGGGGAGCTGTTTTTT.

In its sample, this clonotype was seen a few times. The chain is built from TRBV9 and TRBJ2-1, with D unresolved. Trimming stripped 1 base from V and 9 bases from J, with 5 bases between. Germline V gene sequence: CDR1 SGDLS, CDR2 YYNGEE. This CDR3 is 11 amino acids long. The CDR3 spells CASSVSTEQFF. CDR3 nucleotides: TGTGCCAGCAGCGTATCTACTGAGCAGTTCTTC.